This T cell receptor (beta chain) was sequenced in a study of neoadjuvant anti-PD-1 for oral cavity cancer (dated by TCRdb to the early 2020s). For the wider study: Before undergoing curative-intent surgical resection, most patients got three to four biweekly nivolumab doses at 3 mg/kg. For patients who did not progress, a fourth nivolumab dose was given around day 43, followed by definitive surgical resection on days 50-56. An approximately 30% response rate was observed in the parent correlative cohort, in which more than ten patients were included. Under RECIST 1.1, patients with complete response, partial response or stable disease were classed as responders, and patients with progression were classed as non-responders.

Via the germline V gene, CDR1 is SGHDT and CDR2 YYEEEE. Compared with germline, V lacks 4 bases and J lacks 4 bases; bases without a gene match: 7. Measured from the cysteine to the phenylalanine, the CDR3 is 14 residues long. Just CDR3 DNA is preserved here, 42 bases in frame from base 1. A note on this clone: Its antigen is unknown. Qualities for individual bases were not recorded, and no much larger clone is one base off.

For deep sequencing, each PBMC sample was run in six replicates, with libraries mostly built from around 500 ng of input genomic DNA. TCRbeta libraries were prepared with the immunoSEQ hsTCRbeta kit according to the manufacturer's instructions. The completed libraries were mixed into a single pool at 3 nM, then sequenced with an Illumina NovaSeq 6000 S4 flow cell. The paper's data handling went like this. Raw data preprocessing and quality control were performed with the immunoSEQ Analyzer. The analysis was restricted to productive rearrangements, with each unique CDR3 amino acid sequence defining a clonotype. Repertoire clonality was estimated as the Gini-Simpson index, which was calculated using the R package tcR. Student's t test was used to compare Gini indices, and Pearson correlation was used to assess associations with tumor size change. Entries here come from immuneACCESS through TCRdb and include only in-frame sequences with V and J called. Some clones fail to appear in such tables; in the studies checked, an unresolved V gene covers under half of the shortfall, and the cause of the remainder is unknown. V and J calls and clone size follow that table, whereas D and trimming were derived from the DNA. Here the sample has tens of thousands of clones; roughly three quarters occur a single time. The ten largest clones add up to approximately 2.4% of the sample.

What the authors observed across the whole study: After neoadjuvant nivolumab, non-responders showed significantly higher T cell clonality (Gini index) in PBMCs than responders did. TCR analyses included only a few patients per response group, and the authors called for larger cohorts for validation. Higher pretreatment blood TCRbeta clonality and lower post-treatment tumor TCRbeta clonality were correlated with higher pretreatment blood Treg/Th17 ratios.

The sample's time point, from its label and the paper: before neoadjuvant nivolumab. Patients had been newly diagnosed with stage II-IVA oral cavity squamous cell carcinoma, and no prior systemic or radiation treatment had been given to the patients. Everyone in the cohort had locally advanced, HPV-negative oral cavity squamous cell carcinoma. Peripheral blood mononuclear cells were analyzed directly, without maintenance or expansion in culture. The samples were obtained from a longitudinal correlative study of a single-arm phase II trial testing neoadjuvant nivolumab in oral cavity squamous cell carcinoma. Subject-matched pre- and post-treatment PBMCs and tumors from three responders and three non-responders were subjected to genomic DNA-based TCRbeta sequencing. Peripheral blood mononuclear cells were collected before nivolumab treatment and again after treatment, at the time of surgery. Genomic DNA was isolated from PBMCs using the Maxwell RSC DNA from Cells kit.

This receptor was identified in a person aged 35 to 85 with oral cavity squamous cell carcinoma. The material was PBMCs, obtained before nivolumab (anti-PD-1) treatment. The chain couples TRBV5-6 to TRBJ1-2; TRBD1 lines up with 7 middle nucleotides. The sequenced DNA: TGTGCCAGCAGCCTATCGGGACAGCTCTATGGCTACACCTTC. This sequence encodes CASSLSGQLYGYTF.